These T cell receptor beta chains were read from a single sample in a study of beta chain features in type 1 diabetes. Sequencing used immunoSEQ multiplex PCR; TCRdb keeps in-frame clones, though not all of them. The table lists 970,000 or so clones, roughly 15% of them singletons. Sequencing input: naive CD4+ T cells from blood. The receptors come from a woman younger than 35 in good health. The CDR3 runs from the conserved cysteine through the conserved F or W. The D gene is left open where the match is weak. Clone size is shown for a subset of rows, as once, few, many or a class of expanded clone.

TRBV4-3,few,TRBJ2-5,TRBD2,TGCGCCAGCAGCCAAGACCCACTAGCGGGAGGTCGGGGTAGGGAGACCCAGTACTTC,CASSQDPLAGGRGRETQYF
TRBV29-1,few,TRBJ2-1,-,TGCAGCTCTGTCAGGGGTTTCTCCTACAATGAGCAGTTCTTC,CSSVRGFSYNEQFF
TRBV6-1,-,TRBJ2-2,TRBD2,TGTGCCAGCAGTAAGGGACTAGCGGGAGCCGGGGAGCTGTTTTTT,CASSKGLAGAGELFF
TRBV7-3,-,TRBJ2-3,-,TGTGCCAGCAGCCCCCTCGGGGAATCTAGCACAGATACGCAGTATTTT,CASSPLGESSTDTQYF
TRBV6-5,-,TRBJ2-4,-,TGTGCCAGCAGTAAACAACAGGGTTTTACAGACATTCAGTACTTC,CASSKQQGFTDIQYF
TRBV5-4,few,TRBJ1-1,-,TGTGCCAGCAGCTTGTATGGGGGCGCGGGTAGCACTGAAGCTTTCTTT,CASSLYGGAGSTEAFF
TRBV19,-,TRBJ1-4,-,TGTGCCAGTAGTACCCCCGGCGGGGTCGAAAAACTGTTTTTT,CASSTPGGVEKLFF
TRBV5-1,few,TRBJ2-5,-,TGCGCCAGCAGTTTGGAGACCTGGGAAGAGACCCAGTACTTC,CASSLETWEETQYF
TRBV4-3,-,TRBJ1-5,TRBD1,TGCGCCAGCAGCCAAGATTGGTCCCAGGGGGTTCAGCCCCAGCATTTT,CASSQDWSQGVQPQHF
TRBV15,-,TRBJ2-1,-,TGTGCCACCAGCAGAGACAGGGGCTCCTACAATGAGCAGTTCTTC,CATSRDRGSYNEQFF
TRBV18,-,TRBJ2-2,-,TGTGCCAGCTCACCGCCTTTTGGCCGGAGCACCGGGGAGCTGTTTTTT,CASSPPFGRSTGELFF
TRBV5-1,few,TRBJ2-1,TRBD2,TGCGCCAGCAGCTCCGGGACTAGCGAGTACAATGAGCAGTTCTTC,CASSSGTSEYNEQFF
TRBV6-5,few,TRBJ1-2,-,TGTGCCAGCAGGAACAGGGAAGTGGAATATGGCTACACCTTC,CASRNREVEYGYTF
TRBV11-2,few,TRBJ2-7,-,TGTGCCAGCAGCGAAAACCCCTACGAGCAGTACTTC,CASSENPYEQYF
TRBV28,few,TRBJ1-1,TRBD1,TGTGCCAGCAGTAATCCGGGACAGGGACCCAACACTGAAGCTTTCTTT,CASSNPGQGPNTEAFF
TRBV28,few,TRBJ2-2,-,TGTGCCAGCCTCAGGGCGAACACCGGGGAGCTGTTTTTT,CASLRANTGELFF
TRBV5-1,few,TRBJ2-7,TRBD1,TGCGCCAGCAGCACAGGGGGGTCCTACTACGAGCAGTACTTC,CASSTGGSYYEQYF
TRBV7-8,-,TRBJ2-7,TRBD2,TGTGCCAGCAGCTTAGGGGCTAGCGGCTACGAGCAGTACTTC,CASSLGASGYEQYF
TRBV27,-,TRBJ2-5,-,TGTGCCAGCAGAGCTGAAGGTCGAGAGACCCAGTACTTC,CASRAEGRETQYF
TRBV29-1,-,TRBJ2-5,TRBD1,TGCAGCGTTTCAATGGACAGGGGTCGAGAGACCCAGTACTTC,CSVSMDRGRETQYF
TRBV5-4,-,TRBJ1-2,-,TGTGCCAGCAGCCAAGCTAACTCGGACAGACGTTATGGCTACACCTTC,CASSQANSDRRYGYTF
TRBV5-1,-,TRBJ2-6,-,TGCGCCAGCGGTGGGGGCTCTGGGGCCAACGTCCTGACTTTC,CASGGGSGANVLTF
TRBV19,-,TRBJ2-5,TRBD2,TGTGCCAGTAGTATATTTGCGGGAGGGGTCGGAGAGACCCAGTACTTC,CASSIFAGGVGETQYF
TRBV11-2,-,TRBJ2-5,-,TGTGCCAGCAGCTTAGCTATCGGGACCCAGTACTTC,CASSLAIGTQYF
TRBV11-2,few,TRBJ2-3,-,TGTGCCAGCGGGACCGCTTGGGGTACGCAGTATTTT,CASGTAWGTQYF
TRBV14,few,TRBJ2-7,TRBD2,TGTGCCAGCAGCCCTTGGACTAGTGCCTACGAGCAGTACTTC,CASSPWTSAYEQYF
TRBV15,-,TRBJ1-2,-,TGTGCCACCAGCAGACCTGGACAGTTAAGAAATGGCTACACCTTC,CATSRPGQLRNGYTF
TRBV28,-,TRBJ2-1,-,TGTGCCAGCAGTTTCTGGTCCACATCAACAGAGCAGTTCTTC,CASSFWSTSTEQFF
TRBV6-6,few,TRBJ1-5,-,TGTGCCAGCAGTTACTCCACAGGACTTGGCAATCAGCCCCAGCATTTT,CASSYSTGLGNQPQHF